Presented here are 23 T cell receptor beta chains from one specimen sequenced in a study of shared clonotypes between healthy human individuals. This table comes from immunoSEQ multiplex PCR, and its TCRdb copy is limited to in-frame clones, with some not included. This sample carries about 2.4 million clones, roughly 93% of them seen once, and the ten largest clones take roughly 0.39%. The sample comprised naive CD4+ T cells from PBMCs. The subset: CD45RA+ positively selected. The receptors originated from a man aged 18-30 years in good health. Some clones in this sample may be carry-over from other donors' samples.

This CDR3 is CATSRGGGGEETQYF. For the CDR3, the DNA is TGTGCCACCAGCAGAGGAGGAGGGGGAGAAGAGACCCAGTACTTC. The chain joins TRBV15 to TRBJ2-5; D tentatively reads TRBD1 or TRBD2 (6 bases each). Germline V gene lookup returns CDR1 LNHNV and CDR2 YYDKDF (reference sequence). This CDR3 comprises 15 residues. The V and J ends lost 1 base and 3 bases respectively, with 12 bases between them.

The rearrangement links TRBV5-1 to TRBJ2-7, with TRBD2 identical over 8 bases. CDR1 is SGHRS, CDR2 YFSETQ, per germline. V lost 0 bases and J lost 4; bases outside the gene matches: 3. The CDR3 sequence is 14 residues long. Written as DNA, the CDR3 is TGCGCCAGCAGCTTGGGGACTAGCCTTTACGAGCAGTACTTC. Residues: CASSLGTSLYEQYF. The full variable domain, rest sourced from reference TRBV5-1 and TRBJ2-7, is KAGVTQTPRYLIKTRGQQVTLSCSPISGHRSVSWYQQTPGQGLQFLFEYFSETQRNKGNFPGRFSGRQFSNSRSEMNVSTLELGDSALYLCASSLGTSLYEQYFGPGTRLTVT.

The rearrangement joins TRBV11-2 to TRBJ2-3; no definite D call. Germline values: CDR1 SGHAT, CDR2 FQNNGV. Trimming shortened V by 0 bases and J by 2 bases, and 15 bases separated the two germline ends. The CDR3 runs 17 residues. The CDR3: CASSLDRVVADTDTQYF. CDR3 in DNA: TGTGCCAGCAGCTTAGATCGGGTCGTGGCAGACACAGATACGCAGTATTTT. Drawing the rest from reference TRBV11-2 and TRBJ2-3, the complete variable domain is EAGVAQSPRYKIIEKRQSVAFWCNPISGHATLYWYQQILGQGPKLLIQFQNNGVVDDSQLPKDRFSAERLKGVDSTLKIQPAKLEDSAVYLCASSLDRVVADTDTQYFGPGTRLTVL.

In the case of this clone: Other DNA sequences in this specimen translate into the identical CDR3. The rearrangement uses TRBV18 and TRBJ1-1; 8 bases line up with TRBD1. Germline CDR1 KGHSH, CDR2 LQKENI. This CDR3 has 14 amino acids. The V and J ends lost 3 bases and 5 bases, in that order; junction bases with no gene match: 5. The CDR3 loop is CASSPQGAGTEAFF. The CDR3 DNA reads TGTGCCAGCTCACCTCAGGGGGCAGGGACTGAAGCTTTCTTT. The full variable domain, its missing parts supplied by reference TRBV18 and TRBJ1-1, is NAGVMQNPRHLVRRRGQEARLRCSPMKGHSHVYWYRQLPEEGLKFMVYLQKENIIDESGMPKERFSAEFPKEGPSILRIQQVVRGDSAAYFCASSPQGAGTEAFFGQGTRLTVV.

With regard to this clone: The same CDR3 is also encoded by other DNA sequences in this sample. The chain is built from TRBV9 and TRBJ2-5; 7 bases match TRBD1. The length of the CDR3 is 13 residues. Trimming at V came to 3 bases and at J to 3 bases, leaving 2 bases not matched to a gene. CDR1 is SGDLS, CDR2 YYNGEE, per germline. DNA for the CDR3: TGTGCCAGCAGCGGTACAGGGGAAGAGACCCAGTACTTC. The encoded protein is CASSGTGEETQYF.

This chain uses TRBV18 with TRBJ1-4; D is uncertain. The germline CDR1 and CDR2 sequences are KGHSH and LQKENI. The CDR3 has 13 amino acids. Trimming removed 8 bases at V and 3 bases at J, with 10 bases between. This CDR3 is CASLGSSNEKLFF. The CDR3 nucleotides are TGTGCCAGCCTAGGATCTTCTAATGAAAAACTGTTTTTT.

This chain joins TRBV6-6 and TRBJ1-2, with TRBD1 matching over 8 bases. The germline V gene encodes CDR1 MNHNY and CDR2 SVGAGI (reference sequence). The CDR3 consists of 15 residues. Trimming removed 7 bases from V and 2 bases from J; junction bases left unmatched: 9. The CDR3 bases are TGTGCCAGCACCCTCTACGGACAGGGAAACTATGGCTACACCTTC. Translation gives CASTLYGQGNYGYTF.

The CDR3 bases are TGTGCCTCCGCTTCGCAGGTTGTCGACGAGCAGTACTTC. Translated: CASASQVVDEQYF. The V and J genes are TRBV2 and TRBJ2-7; D ambiguous. Between the trimmed V and J ends, which lost 11 bases and 5 bases, there was a span of 19 bases. CDR1 is SNHLY, CDR2 FYNNEI, per germline. This CDR3 has 13 residues.

The rearrangement joins TRBV28 to TRBJ2-5, with 8 bases identical to TRBD1. With 5 bases clipped from V and 3 bases from J, the junction kept 8 bases outside the gene matches. CDR1 is MDHEN, CDR2 SYDVKM, per germline. The CDR3 extends over 15 amino acids. DNA for the CDR3: TGTGCCAGCAGTAGGCCAGGACAGGGAGAAGAGACCCAGTACTTC. It is translated as CASSRPGQGEETQYF.

V gene TRBV28 combines with J gene TRBJ1-1; 9 bases are shared with TRBD1. With V trimmed by 5 bases and J by 5 bases, 9 bases remained unmatched. The CDR3 has 15 residues. The germline V gene encodes CDR1 MDHEN and CDR2 SYDVKM. The CDR3 nucleotides read TGTGCCAGCAGTAAAGCCGGGACAGGGAGGACTGAAGCTTTCTTT. This sequence encodes CASSKAGTGRTEAFF. Supplemented by reference TRBV28 and TRBJ1-1, the full variable domain reads DVKVTQSSRYLVKRTGEKVFLECVQDMDHENMFWYRQDPGLGLRLIYFSYDVKMKEKGDIPEGYSVSREKKERFSLILESASTNQTSMYLCASSKAGTGRTEAFFGQGTRLTVV.

On this clone: The identical CDR3 is also encoded by other nucleotide sequences in the sample. The rearrangement joins TRBV28 to TRBJ1-2; unclear D gene. There are 12 residues in the CDR3. Trimming pared 3 bases from V and 4 bases from J, leaving 6 bases between. Germline V gene data show CDR1 as MDHEN and CDR2 as SYDVKM. The CDR3 DNA reads as TGTGCCAGCAGTTTGCCAGGCTATGGCTACACCTTC. Its translation is CASSLPGYGYTF.

This sequence joins TRBV5-4 and TRBJ2-7; 7 positions agree with TRBD1. CDR1 and CDR2 (germline): SGHNT, YYREEE (reference sequence). After removal of 1 base from V and 3 bases from J, the junction contained 7 bases not matched to a gene. The CDR3 covers 15 residues. The CDR3 reads CASSLPGQGVYEQYF. The CDR3 DNA follows: TGTGCCAGCAGCTTGCCGGGGCAGGGGGTCTACGAGCAGTACTTC.

The V and J genes are TRBV7-9 and TRBJ1-1, with unresolved D. The CDR3 totals 15 residues. From germline, CDR1 is SEHNR and CDR2 FQNEAQ (reference sequence). Trimming removed 5 bases from V and 1 base from J, with 14 bases in between. The CDR3 reads CASSIGGSANTEAFF. CDR3 DNA sequence: TGTGCCAGCAGCATCGGTGGGTCGGCGAACACTGAAGCTTTCTTT.

CDR3 in DNA: TGTGCCAGCAGCCAAGCTAGCGCCGGGGAGCTGTTTTTT. As protein: CASSQASAGELFF. This chain connects TRBV2 to TRBJ2-2; D might be TRBD2 (6 bases). The length of the CDR3 is 13 residues. The germline gives CDR1 SNHLY, CDR2 FYNNEI. V was trimmed by 6 bases and J by 6 bases, leaving 11 bases between them.

The rearrangement links TRBV28 to TRBJ1-2; 7 bases line up with TRBD1. Germline trimming cut 8 bases from V and 4 bases from J; bases unmatched to any gene: 13. Germline V lookup: CDR1 MDHEN, CDR2 SYDVKM. CDR3 length equals 15 residues. The CDR3 region is CASQGRGINFYGYTF. In DNA form, the CDR3 reads TGTGCCAGCCAGGGCAGGGGGATAAACTTCTATGGCTACACCTTC.

The gene calls are TRBV28 and TRBJ1-5; tentatively, D is TRBD1 (5 bases). V lost 6 bases to trimming and J lost 5 bases, with 14 bases between them. There are 14 residues in the CDR3. Per germline, CDR1 MDHEN and CDR2 SYDVKM. CDR3 amino acids: CASRRLGGDQPQHF. In DNA, the CDR3 is TGTGCCAGCAGACGTCTGGGGGGGGATCAGCCCCAGCATTTT.

The chain has TRBV7-3 and TRBJ2-5; a weak D match, TRBD1 (7 bases). Looked up from germline, CDR1 is SGHTA and CDR2 is FQGTGA. The CDR3 extends over 15 amino acids. Trimming stripped 2 bases from V and 2 bases from J, with 12 bases between. CDR3 sequence: CASSLAGQPQETQYF. CDR3 DNA sequence: TGTGCCAGCAGCTTAGCGGGACAGCCGCAAGAGACCCAGTACTTC.

CDR3 sequence reads: CASSEEVSKNIQYF. DNA for the CDR3: TGTGCCAGCAGTGAGGAGGTTAGCAAAAACATTCAGTACTTC. The rearrangement uses TRBV2 and TRBJ2-4; TRBD2 is a possible D gene (5 bases). Germline-derived CDR1 and CDR2 are SNHLY and FYNNEI. V was pared by 3 bases and J by 3 bases, with 9 bases between. The CDR3 length is 14 residues.

This chain links TRBV2 with TRBJ2-3, with D perhaps given as TRBD1 or TRBD2 (5 bases each). The CDR3 has 12 amino acids. V was cut by 8 bases and J by 5 bases, with 11 bases left in between. Germline V lookup: CDR1 SNHLY, CDR2 FYNNEI. CDR3 sequence: CASGGYGDTQYF. As DNA, the CDR3 is TGTGCCAGCGGGGGATATGGAGATACGCAGTATTTT.

CDR3 sequence (DNA): TGCGCCAGCAGCTTCTCCCAGGGAATCTACGAGCAGTACTTC. Its translation: CASSFSQGIYEQYF. The chain has TRBV5-1 and TRBJ2-7; perhaps TRBD1 as D (5 bases). With 2 bases removed from V and 3 bases from J, the gap between germline ends came to 12 bases. This CDR3 spans 14 amino acids. From germline, CDR1 is SGHRS and CDR2 YFSETQ.

The gene calls are TRBV27 and TRBJ1-1, with 8 nucleotides matching TRBD1. The CDR3 sequence is 14 residues long. Losses at the gene ends were 6 bases for V and 4 bases for J; bases not matched to a gene: 7. The germline CDR1 and CDR2 sequences are MNHEY and SMNVEV (reference sequence). CDR3 DNA sequence: TGTGCCAGCAGCGCCGGACAGGGATCCACTGAAGCTTTCTTT. Translating it yields CASSAGQGSTEAFF.

This clone has a handful of counts. This chain joins TRBV4-2 and TRBJ2-2, with 8 nucleotides matching TRBD2. The CDR3 has 17 amino acids. Germline-derived CDR1 and CDR2 are LGHNA and YNFKEQ. Trimming removed 3 bases from V and 4 bases from J; junction bases left unmatched: 10. The CDR3 spells CASSQGTNGRVTGELFF. The CDR3 region has the DNA TGTGCCAGCAGCCAGGGGACTAACGGGAGGGTCACCGGGGAGCTGTTTTTT.

The gene calls are TRBV28 and TRBJ2-1, with 14 bases lining up with TRBD2. V was pared by 5 bases and J by 5 bases, with 8 bases of the junction left unmatched. This CDR3 is built from 17 residues. CDR1 and CDR2 (germline): MDHEN, SYDVKM. CDR3 sequence reads: CASSPMTSGRANNEQFF. The CDR3 nucleotides read TGTGCCAGCAGTCCTATGACTAGCGGGAGGGCTAACAATGAGCAGTTCTTC.